The 4 T cell receptor beta chains presented below share a single source sample, sequenced in a study of molecular identifiers for immune sequencing clone quantification. TCRdb re-called the PCR reads with MiXCR, one entry per CDR3 protein. The data show 460,000 or so distinct CDR3 sequences, about a quarter seen once. The sample taken for sequencing was naive CD8+ T cells from blood, with Jurkat cell RNA spiked in. Subset of the sample: FACS-sorted CD8+CD4-CCR7+CD45RA+ naive T cells. These receptors were collected from a human donor in good health. Some libraries in this study had Jurkat cell RNA spiked in.

The gene calls are TRBV7-9 and TRBJ1-1, with 8 bases lining up with TRBD1. V shed 6 bases and J 4 bases; nucleotides not matched to a gene: 4. The CDR3 length is 13 residues. Germline V gene lookup returns CDR1 SEHNR and CDR2 FQNEAQ (reference sequence). In nucleotides, the CDR3 is TGTGCCAGCAGGCAGGGGGCGGTCACTGAAGCTTTCTTT. This translates into CASRQGAVTEAFF.

The chain uses TRBV19 and TRBJ2-2; D might be TRBD2 (7 bases). V lost 0 bases and J 6 bases, leaving 14 bases between the germline ends. Per the germline V gene, CDR1 is LNHDA and CDR2 is SQIVND (reference sequence). The CDR3 totals 16 residues. The CDR3 DNA reads TGTGCCAGTAGTATAGATGCAGGGGCGGGAGCCGGGGAGCTGTTTTTT. Its translation: CASSIDAGAGAGELFF.

There are many counts of this clonotype. The V and J genes are TRBV12-3 or TRBV12-4 and TRBJ2-5; TRBD1 aligns across 9 bases. The V gene end was trimmed by 5 bases and the J gene end by 4 bases; junction bases not matched to a gene: 8. The CDR3 is 15 residues long. CDR3: CASSPGTGIPETQYF. The CDR3, as DNA: TGTGCCAGCAGTCCCGGGACAGGGATTCCAGAGACCCAGTACTTC.

The chain employs TRBV2 and TRBJ2-1; no reliable D call. This CDR3 comprises 15 residues. V lost 7 bases and J lost 0, with 13 bases in between. Per germline, CDR1 SNHLY and CDR2 FYNNEI. The CDR3 protein is CASIWTASSYNEQFF. The CDR3 DNA reads TGTGCCAGCATTTGGACGGCTAGCTCCTACAATGAGCAGTTCTTC.